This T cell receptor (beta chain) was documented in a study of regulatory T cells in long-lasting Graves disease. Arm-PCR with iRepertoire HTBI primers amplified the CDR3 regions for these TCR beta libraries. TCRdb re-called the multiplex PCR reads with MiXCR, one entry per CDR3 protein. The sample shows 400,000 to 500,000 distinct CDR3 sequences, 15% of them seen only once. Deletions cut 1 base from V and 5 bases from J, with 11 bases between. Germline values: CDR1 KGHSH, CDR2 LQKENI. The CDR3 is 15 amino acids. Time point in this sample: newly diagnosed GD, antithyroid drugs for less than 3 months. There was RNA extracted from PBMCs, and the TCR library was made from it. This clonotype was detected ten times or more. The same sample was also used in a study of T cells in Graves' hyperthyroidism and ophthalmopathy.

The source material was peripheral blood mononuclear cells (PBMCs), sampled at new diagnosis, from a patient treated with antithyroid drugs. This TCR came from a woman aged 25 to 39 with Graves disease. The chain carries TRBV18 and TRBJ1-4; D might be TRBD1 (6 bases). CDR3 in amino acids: CASSPLRTENEKLFF. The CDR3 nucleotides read TGTGCCAGCTCACCACTCCGGACAGAAAATGAAAAACTGTTTTTT.